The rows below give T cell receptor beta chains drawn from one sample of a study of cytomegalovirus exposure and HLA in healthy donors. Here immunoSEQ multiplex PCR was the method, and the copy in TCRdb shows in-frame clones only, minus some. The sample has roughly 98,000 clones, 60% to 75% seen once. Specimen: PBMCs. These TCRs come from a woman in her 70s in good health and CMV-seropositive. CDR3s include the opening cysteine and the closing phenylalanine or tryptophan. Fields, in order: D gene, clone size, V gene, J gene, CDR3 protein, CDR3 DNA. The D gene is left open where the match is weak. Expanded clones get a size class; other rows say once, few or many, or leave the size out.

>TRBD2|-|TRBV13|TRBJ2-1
CASSLVAGGTPYNEQFF
TGTGCCAGCAGCTTAGTAGCGGGGGGGACCCCTTACAATGAGCAGTTCTTC
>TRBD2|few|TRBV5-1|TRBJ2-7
CASSLMASGETSHEQYF
TGCGCCAGCAGCTTGATGGCTAGCGGTGAAACTAGCCACGAGCAGTACTTC
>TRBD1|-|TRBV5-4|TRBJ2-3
CASSYYSGGSTDTQYF
TGTGCCAGCAGCTACTATTCAGGGGGTAGCACAGATACGCAGTATTTT
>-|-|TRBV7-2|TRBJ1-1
CASSLARGAGDTEAFF
TGTGCCAGCAGCTTAGCTCGGGGGGCGGGAGACACTGAAGCTTTCTTT
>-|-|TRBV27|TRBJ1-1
CASSLLKGMEVFF
TGTGCCAGCAGTTTATTAAAGGGGATGGAAGTTTTCTTT
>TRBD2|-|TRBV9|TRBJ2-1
CASSVAASGDYEQFF
TGTGCCAGCAGCGTAGCTGCTAGCGGGGATTATGAGCAGTTCTTC
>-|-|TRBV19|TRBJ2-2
CASSQVKAGELFF
TGTGCCAGTAGTCAGGTTAAGGCCGGGGAGCTGTTTTTT
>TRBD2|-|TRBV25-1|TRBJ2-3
CASRTSGVDTQYF
TGTGCCAGCAGGACTAGCGGGGTAGATACGCAGTATTTT
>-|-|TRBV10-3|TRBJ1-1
CAISESMGSTEAFF
TGTGCCATCAGTGAGTCGATGGGGAGCACTGAAGCTTTCTTT
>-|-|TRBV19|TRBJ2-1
CASSIRRLDGTYNEQFF
TGTGCCAGTAGTATCCGCAGACTAGACGGCACCTACAATGAGCAGTTCTTC
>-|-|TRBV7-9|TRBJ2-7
CASTGRGNTYEQYF
TGTGCCAGCACTGGAAGGGGAAATACCTACGAGCAGTACTTC
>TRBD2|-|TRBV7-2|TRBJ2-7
CASSLAAGGYEQYF
TGTGCCAGCAGCTTAGCAGCGGGGGGCTACGAGCAGTACTTC
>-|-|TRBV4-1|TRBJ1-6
CASSQDPGVGSKSPLHF
TGCGCCAGCAGCCAAGATCCAGGGGTAGGGAGTAAGTCACCCCTCCACTTT
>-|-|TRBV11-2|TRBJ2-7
CASSLSSFGGRNYEQYF
TGTGCCAGCAGCTTATCCTCCTTTGGGGGGAGGAACTACGAGCAGTACTTC
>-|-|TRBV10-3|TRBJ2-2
CAITRDANTGELFF
TGTGCCATCACCCGGGATGCTAACACCGGGGAGCTGTTTTTT
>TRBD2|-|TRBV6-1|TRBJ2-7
CASSPTSGGAYEQYF
TGTGCCAGCAGCCCGACTAGCGGGGGGGCCTACGAGCAGTACTTC
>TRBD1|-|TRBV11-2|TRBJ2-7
CASSSLTGAYEQYF
TGTGCCAGCAGCTCCCTGACAGGGGCCTACGAGCAGTACTTC
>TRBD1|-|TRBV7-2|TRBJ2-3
CASSLEGQGPDTQYF
TGTGCCAGCAGCTTAGAGGGACAGGGGCCAGATACGCAGTATTTT
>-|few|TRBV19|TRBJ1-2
CASSVGRGSGYTF
TGTGCCAGTAGCGTCGGAAGGGGCTCTGGCTACACCTTC
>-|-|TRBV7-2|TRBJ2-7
CASSLSWSSYEQYF
TGTGCCAGCAGCTTGAGCTGGAGCTCCTACGAGCAGTACTTC
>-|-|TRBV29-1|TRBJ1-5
CSVQGLPSQPQHF
TGCAGCGTTCAGGGGCTCCCAAGTCAGCCCCAGCATTTT
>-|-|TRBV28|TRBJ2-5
CASSLSETQYF
TGTGCCAGCAGTTTAAGCGAGACCCAGTACTTC
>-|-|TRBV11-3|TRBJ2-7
CASSHGPAYEQYF
TGTGCCAGCAGCCATGGGCCAGCCTACGAGCAGTACTTC
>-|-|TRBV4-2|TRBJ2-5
CASSLQLQETQYF
TGTGCCAGCAGCTTACAGCTCCAAGAGACCCAGTACTTC
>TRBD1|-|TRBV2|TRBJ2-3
CASRQRGLGTDTQYF
TGTGCCAGCAGACAGAGGGGGCTGGGGACAGATACGCAGTATTTT
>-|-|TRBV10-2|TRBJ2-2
CASRDRANTGELFF
TGCGCCAGCAGAGACCGGGCGAACACCGGGGAGCTGTTTTTT
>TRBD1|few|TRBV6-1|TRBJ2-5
CASRTGETQYF
TGTGCCAGCAGGACAGGGGAGACCCAGTACTTC
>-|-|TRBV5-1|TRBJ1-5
CASSLGAGNNQPQHF
TGCGCCAGCAGCTTGGGTGCAGGAAACAATCAGCCCCAGCATTTT
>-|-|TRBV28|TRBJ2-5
CASSLSQRHETQYF
TGTGCCAGCAGTTTGAGTCAGAGACACGAGACCCAGTACTTC
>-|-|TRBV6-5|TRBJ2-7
CASSYRRQAFYEQYF
TGTGCCAGCAGTTATCGCCGACAGGCCTTCTACGAGCAGTACTTC
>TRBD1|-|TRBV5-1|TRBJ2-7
CASSQPTGGGYEQYF
TGCGCCAGCAGCCAACCGACAGGGGGCGGCTACGAGCAGTACTTC
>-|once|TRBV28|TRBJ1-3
CASSRGSSGNTIYF
TGTGCCAGCAGCCGAGGGAGCTCTGGAAACACCATATATTTT
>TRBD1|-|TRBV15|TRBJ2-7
CATSRVQGPSYEQYF
TGTGCCACCAGCAGAGTACAGGGGCCTTCCTACGAGCAGTACTTC
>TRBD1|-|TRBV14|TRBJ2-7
CASSLFHSLDRDETYEQYF
TGTGCCAGCAGCCTATTTCACTCGTTGGACAGGGATGAAACCTACGAGCAGTACTTC
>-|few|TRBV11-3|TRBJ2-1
CASSPGRLRGDEQFF
TGTGCCAGCAGCCCAGGAAGGCTCCGGGGTGATGAGCAGTTCTTC
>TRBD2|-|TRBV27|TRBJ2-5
CASSSPLGREETQYF
TGTGCCAGCAGTTCCCCCCTGGGGAGGGAAGAGACCCAGTACTTC
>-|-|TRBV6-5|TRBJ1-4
CASSYSIWTAEKLFF
TGTGCCAGCAGTTACTCGATTTGGACAGCAGAAAAACTGTTTTTT
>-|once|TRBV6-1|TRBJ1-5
CASGGDRPQHF
TGTGCCAGCGGGGGGGATCGGCCCCAGCATTTT
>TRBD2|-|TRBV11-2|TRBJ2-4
CASSLGREYIQYF
TGTGCCAGCAGCTTAGGGCGGGAGTACATTCAGTACTTC
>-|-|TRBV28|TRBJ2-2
CASSPGGAWTGELFF
TGTGCCAGCAGTCCAGGTGGGGCCTGGACCGGGGAGCTGTTTTTT
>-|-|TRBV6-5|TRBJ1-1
CASTGNTEAFF
TGTGCCAGCACAGGGAACACTGAAGCTTTCTTT
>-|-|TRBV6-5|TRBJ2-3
CASRRGRARKDTQYF
TGTGCCAGCAGGAGGGGGAGGGCGAGGAAAGATACGCAGTATTTT
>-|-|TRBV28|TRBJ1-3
CASSFEAWGNTIYF
TGTGCCAGCAGTTTTGAGGCGTGGGGAAACACCATATATTTT
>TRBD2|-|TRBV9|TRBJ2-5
CASSGGGSRETQYF
TGTGCCAGCAGCGGGGGGGGTTCGAGAGAGACCCAGTACTTC
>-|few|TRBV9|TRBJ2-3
CASSVATSSDTQYF
TGTGCCAGCAGCGTAGCTACTAGCTCAGATACGCAGTATTTT
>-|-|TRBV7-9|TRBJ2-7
CASSFGVYEQYF
TGTGCCAGCAGCTTCGGGGTCTACGAGCAGTACTTC
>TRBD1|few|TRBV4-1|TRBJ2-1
CASSQAGQGAGEQFF
TGCGCCAGCAGCCAAGCGGGACAGGGGGCAGGAGAGCAGTTCTTC
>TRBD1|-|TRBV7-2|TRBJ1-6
CASSLERGRGSPLHF
TGTGCCAGCAGCTTAGAGAGGGGGCGAGGTTCACCCCTCCACTTT
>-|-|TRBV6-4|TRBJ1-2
CASSEDTNYGYTF
TGTGCCAGCAGTGAGGACACAAACTATGGCTACACCTTC
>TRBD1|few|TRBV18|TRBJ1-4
CASSPPGGQSGATNEKLFF
TGTGCCAGCTCACCACCCGGGGGACAGTCCGGAGCAACTAATGAAAAACTGTTTTTT
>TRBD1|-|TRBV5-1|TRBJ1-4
CASREQGGTNEKLFF
TGCGCCAGCAGAGAGCAGGGGGGCACTAATGAAAAACTGTTTTTT
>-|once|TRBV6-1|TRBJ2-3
CASCVQESTDTQYF
TGTGCCAGCTGCGTGCAGGAAAGCACAGATACGCAGTATTTT
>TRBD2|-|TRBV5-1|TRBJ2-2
CASSWIGLAGGTKNTGELFF
TGCGCCAGCAGCTGGATTGGACTAGCGGGCGGGACAAAAAACACCGGGGAGCTGTTTTTT